This T cell receptor beta chain is from a study of persistence of HIV-infected CD4 T cells. Worth noting for this clone: Its antigen is as yet unknown.

The stimulus was an HIV-1 Gag 15-mer peptide pool, 0.9 to 1 ug/peptide/mL. Sorted nonresponding memory CD4+ T cells were CD40L-negative, CD69-negative, CD45RO-high. The immunoSEQ assay was version 4, run in survey mode. Clones were read by immunoSEQ multiplex PCR, and TCRdb kept only the in-frame ones, dropping some. The repertoire includes about 41,000 clones, around 78% of them detected once, and 13% to 15% sits in the top ten. The sequence derives from an adult man with HIV who was CMV-seropositive. The sequences come from CD4+ T cells sorted from PBMCs after roughly 18-hour stimulation, collected from a patient who received antiretroviral therapy.

In nucleotides, the CDR3 is TGTGCCAGCAGCAAAGAGGCAGGGACTTTTCGGCCCCAGCATTTT. Translation: CASSKEAGTFRPQHF. This chain uses TRBV21-1 with TRBJ1-5. TRBV21-1 constitutes a pseudogene. This CDR3 spans 15 amino acids.